The 28 T cell receptor beta chains in this list originate from one sample, sequenced in a study of identical twins. A single record per CDR3 protein comes from TCRdb applying MiXCR to the 5' RACE reads. Of 600,000 to 850,000 distinct CDR3 sequences in the sample, 15% to 20% were seen once. This sample also belongs to another study, concerning T cells expressing NK-cell markers.

Sequenced input: PBMCs. The receptor set was obtained from a woman under 30 in good health.

The chain employs TRBV28 and TRBJ2-7; TRBD2 agrees at 8 bases. Germline trimming cut 6 bases from V and 2 bases from J; bases unmatched to any gene: 9. This CDR3 is 15 amino acids long. CDR1 is MDHEN and CDR2 is SYDVKM in the germline V gene. The CDR3 here is CASRDASGLTYEQYF. In DNA, the CDR3 is TGTGCCAGCAGGGATGCTAGCGGGTTAACCTACGAGCAGTACTTC.

This sequence joins TRBV30 and TRBJ2-5; 7 bases map to TRBD2. Unmatched junction bases numbered 9, after V lost 0 bases and J lost 5 bases. CDR1 is GTSNPN and CDR2 is SVGIG in the germline V gene (reference sequence). This CDR3 has 15 residues. CDR3 DNA: TGTGCCTGGAGTGTACTTAAGGGGCGGGGGGAGACCCAGTACTTC. It yields the protein CAWSVLKGRGETQYF.

In its sample, this clonotype was seen a few times. J is TRBJ2-5 and V is TRBV5-1; 7 nucleotides line up with TRBD2. The CDR3 length is 13 residues. V trimming: 10 bases; J trimming: 1 base; junction bases outside the gene matches: 7. Germline CDR1 reads SGHRS; CDR2 reads YFSETQ. This CDR3 reads CAGAGRPQETQYF. Written as DNA, the CDR3 is TGCGCCGGAGCGGGACGGCCCCAAGAGACCCAGTACTTC.

The chain carries TRBV12-3 or TRBV12-4 and TRBJ1-1; a possible D gene is TRBD1 (6 bases). The V end lost 6 bases, the J end lost 4 bases, and 18 bases lay between the germline ends. This CDR3 has 15 residues. CDR3 DNA: TGTGCCAGCAGCCGGGGGGGACACCAGAGCACTGAAGCTTTCTTT. Translating gives CASSRGGHQSTEAFF.

This chain joins TRBV10-3 and TRBJ2-1, with TRBD2 as a possible D gene (6 bases). CDR1 is ENHRY, CDR2 SYGVKD, per germline. V dropped 4 bases and J dropped 9 bases, with 13 bases sitting between them. The CDR3 runs 13 residues. For the CDR3, the DNA is TGTGCCATCAGTGCGGGAGTGAGGGGTGAGCAGTTCTTC. Protein: CAISAGVRGEQFF.

This clonotype was found a few times. The chain joins TRBV29-1 to TRBJ2-5, with 12 bases matching TRBD2. V shed 0 bases, J shed 5 bases, and the junction held 4 bases outside the gene matches. This CDR3 is built from 15 residues. Looked up from germline, CDR1 is SQVTM and CDR2 is ANQGSEA. CDR3 DNA: TGCAGCGTTGAAGATCTAGCGGGGGGGCTGGAGACCCAGTACTTC. It specifies CSVEDLAGGLETQYF.

This clonotype was seen a handful of times. This chain links TRBV3-1 with TRBJ1-1; D is undetermined. The V end lost 4 bases, the J end lost 5 bases, and 8 bases lay between the germline ends. CDR3 length: 12 amino acids. The germline V gene encodes CDR1 LGHDT and CDR2 YNNKEL (reference sequence). CDR3 sequence (DNA): TGTGCCAGCAGCCCCATGGGGACTGAAGCTTTCTTT. This gives the protein CASSPMGTEAFF.

This rearrangement joins TRBV6-5 to TRBJ1-2; D is unresolved. The CDR3 loop spans 12 amino acids. The germline V gene has CDR1 MNHEY and CDR2 SVGAGI. V lost 4 bases, J lost 5 bases, and 8 bases lay in between. CDR3 in amino acids: CASSSGLYGYTF. Written as DNA, the CDR3 is TGTGCCAGCAGTTCCGGATTATATGGCTACACCTTC.

The chain recombines TRBV20-1 with TRBJ2-3; weak D call: TRBD2 (7 bases). Germline CDR1 and CDR2: DFQATT and SNEGSKA (reference sequence). This CDR3 spans 13 amino acids. The V gene lost 7 bases and the J gene lost 5 bases, with 16 bases spanning the gap. CDR3 loop: CSVKRGGGDTQYF. CDR3 coding DNA: TGCAGTGTCAAGAGGGGGGGCGGAGATACGCAGTATTTT.

CDR3 nucleotide sequence: TGTGCCATCGGGGCTAGCGGGAGGGCCTCGAACGAGCAGTACTTC. As protein: CAIGASGRASNEQYF. The chain has TRBV10-3 and TRBJ2-7; 12 positions match TRBD2. The CDR3 covers 15 residues. J gave up 5 bases and V 8 bases, and 10 bases lay outside the gene matches. Germline V CDR1 and CDR2: ENHRY, SYGVKD.

The V call is TRBV20-1, the J call TRBJ2-1; TRBD1 matches 10 bases. After removal of 6 bases from V and 7 bases from J, the junction contained 6 bases not matched to a gene. Germline values: CDR1 DFQATT, CDR2 SNEGSKA (reference sequence). The CDR3 totals 13 residues. The CDR3 loop is CSAVDRGRNEQFF. DNA for the CDR3: TGCAGTGCCGTCGACAGGGGGCGGAATGAGCAGTTCTTC.

There are a few counts of this clonotype. The gene calls are TRBV12-3 or TRBV12-4 and TRBJ2-7; D unclear. CDR3 length equals 14 residues. Trimming removed 3 bases from V and 3 bases from J, with 12 bases in between. CDR3 in DNA: TGTGCCAGCAGTTTTAAGGACCGCTTCTACGAGCAGTACTTC. The encoded protein is CASSFKDRFYEQYF.

The V call is TRBV7-9, the J call TRBJ2-3; 12 bases agree with TRBD2. Unmatched junction bases numbered 5, after V lost 4 bases and J lost 12 bases. Looked up from germline, CDR1 is SEHNR and CDR2 is FQNEAQ (reference sequence). CDR3 length: 13 amino acids. The CDR3 loop is CASSSPGLAGQYF. The CDR3 bases are TGTGCCAGCAGCTCCCCGGGACTAGCGGGCCAGTATTTT.

The chain recombines TRBV5-1 with TRBJ1-1; D is ambiguous. The V gene lost 5 bases and the J gene lost 3 bases, with 11 bases spanning the gap. Germline V gene data show CDR1 as SGHRS and CDR2 as YFSETQ. The length of the CDR3 is 13 residues. The CDR3 protein is CASRKDVDTEAFF. The CDR3 DNA reads as TGCGCCAGCAGGAAGGATGTTGACACTGAAGCTTTCTTT.

Ten or more counts support this clonotype. CDR3 coding DNA: TGTGCCAGCAGCCCGACTAGCGGGACGACCGGGGAGCTGTTTTTT. Its translation: CASSPTSGTTGELFF. The chain uses TRBV9 and TRBJ2-2; 11 nucleotides match TRBD2. CDR1 and CDR2 (germline): SGDLS, YYNGEE. V gave up 4 bases and J gave up 5 bases; unmatched junction bases: 4. This CDR3 has 15 amino acids.

In this sample, this clonotype turned up many times. At one boundary the junction diverges from the germline segment, which might be a read error. The chain is built from TRBV7-7 and TRBJ2-1, with TRBD1 identical over 7 bases. The CDR3 sequence is 15 residues long. Germline assignment: CDR1 SSHAT and CDR2 FNYEAQ (reference sequence). The CDR3 DNA follows: TGTGCTAGCAGCCAAACCGGGACAGCCTACAATGAGCAGTTCTTC. Translation gives CASSQTGTAYNEQFF.

This clonotype was observed a handful of times. This chain uses TRBV20-1 with TRBJ2-7, with 12 bases fitting TRBD2. The CDR3 totals 15 residues. The V gene end was trimmed by 5 bases and the J gene end by 5 bases; junction bases not matched to a gene: 10. Germline CDR1 reads DFQATT; CDR2 reads SNEGSKA (reference sequence). The CDR3 loop reads CSAPNPRLAGDEQYF. CDR3 nucleotide sequence: TGCAGTGCTCCCAACCCGAGACTAGCGGGGGACGAGCAGTACTTC.

V is TRBV6-2 or TRBV6-3 and J is TRBJ2-1; possible D gene TRBD2, 6 bases. Looked up from germline, CDR1 is MNHEY and CDR2 is SVGEGT. The CDR3 is 15 amino acids. V lost 8 bases to trimming and J lost 1 base, with 15 bases between them. The CDR3 bases are TGTGCCAGCCGGTCGGCGGGGAAATCCTACAATGAGCAGTTCTTC. It specifies CASRSAGKSYNEQFF.

V is TRBV5-1 and J is TRBJ2-5; possible D gene TRBD1, 5 bases. CDR3 length equals 14 residues. The germline V gene has CDR1 SGHRS and CDR2 YFSETQ. V lost 0 bases and J 4 bases, leaving 10 bases between the germline ends. The CDR3 DNA reads TGCGCCAGCAGCTTGGGGGGAACAGGAGAGACCCAGTACTTC. Encoded protein: CASSLGGTGETQYF. Using reference TRBV5-1 and TRBJ2-5 for the parts outside the CDR3, the full variable domain is KAGVTQTPRYLIKTRGQQVTLSCSPISGHRSVSWYQQTPGQGLQFLFEYFSETQRNKGNFPGRFSGRQFSNSRSEMNVSTLELGDSALYLCASSLGGTGETQYFGPGTRLLVL.

CDR3 in DNA: TGTGCCAGCAGCCAAGGTAGAAGCGGGGGGGACCAAGAGACCCAGTACTTC. It yields the protein CASSQGRSGGDQETQYF. The gene calls are TRBV4-2 and TRBJ2-5, with 10 bases that match TRBD2. V lost 1 base, J lost 0 bases, and 5 bases stayed unmatched. The CDR3 is 17 residues long. The germline CDR1 and CDR2 sequences are LGHNA and YNFKEQ.

This clonotype was counted a few times. The J gene is TRBJ2-7, the V gene TRBV28, with D possibly called TRBD1 or TRBD2 (5 bases each). The CDR3 extends over 14 amino acids. Trimming removed 10 bases from V and 0 bases from J, with 16 bases in between. CDR1 and CDR2 (germline): MDHEN, SYDVKM. DNA of the CDR3: TGTGCCACTCGGGACGGTAAGAACTCCTACGAGCAGTACTTC. This gives the protein CATRDGKNSYEQYF.

This clonotype was found a few times. The V and J genes are TRBV7-6 and TRBJ2-2; D is uncertain. Germline V gene data show CDR1 as SGHVS and CDR2 as FNYEAQ. V was trimmed by 5 bases and J by 8 bases, leaving 15 bases between them. The CDR3 has 14 residues. In nucleotides, the CDR3 is TGTGCCAGCAGCCTGGGCTCTCTTTTGGGGGAGCTGTTTTTT. This encodes CASSLGSLLGELFF.

The gene calls are TRBV29-1 and TRBJ1-2; 8 nucleotides align to TRBD1. This CDR3 contains 12 residues. Germline assignment: CDR1 SQVTM and CDR2 ANQGSEA. J was trimmed by 3 bases and V by 7 bases; bases with no gene match: 4. The CDR3 coding sequence is TGCAGCGACCCGACAGGGGACTATGGCTACACCTTC. Translating gives CSDPTGDYGYTF.

The chain recombines TRBV5-1 with TRBJ2-3; D is unresolved. This CDR3 has 17 residues. The germline V gene encodes CDR1 SGHRS and CDR2 YFSETQ. V lost 0 bases and J lost 1, with 15 bases in between. The CDR3 loop reads CASSLAGRSLGTDTQYF. The CDR3 coding sequence is TGCGCCAGCAGCTTGGCCGGTCGCAGCCTCGGCACAGATACGCAGTATTTT.

The rearrangement joins TRBV30 to TRBJ2-3, with D unclear. With 2 bases removed from V and 5 bases from J, the gap between germline ends came to 11 bases. The CDR3 contains 13 residues. Per the germline V gene, CDR1 is GTSNPN and CDR2 is SVGIG (reference sequence). CDR3: CAWSTTLIDTQYF. CDR3 coding DNA: TGTGCCTGGAGTACAACCTTGATAGATACGCAGTATTTT.

The DNA of the CDR3 is TGTGCCAGCTCCCCTATGCAGGGGCAGGGTGAGCAGTTCTTC. This gives the protein CASSPMQGQGEQFF. The gene calls are TRBV18 and TRBJ2-1; D is perhaps TRBD1 (6 bases). The CDR3 covers 14 residues. With 6 bases removed from V and 9 bases from J, the gap between germline ends came to 18 bases. Germline CDR1 and CDR2: KGHSH and LQKENI.

The J gene is TRBJ1-5, the V gene TRBV5-6; D is unclear. In germline, CDR1 is SGHDT, CDR2 YYEEEE. The CDR3 runs 14 residues. Trimming cost V 2 bases and J 0 bases, with 6 bases left between them. In DNA, the CDR3 is TGTGCCAGCAGCTTTGAGGGTAGCAATCAGCCCCAGCATTTT. It translates to CASSFEGSNQPQHF.

The chain uses TRBV20-1 and TRBJ1-1; D perhaps matches TRBD1 (6 bases). CDR1 is DFQATT and CDR2 is SNEGSKA in the germline V gene (reference sequence). Trimming removed 3 bases from V and 0 bases from J, with 11 bases in between. CDR3 length: 14 amino acids. CDR3: CSASRQAMNTEAFF. The CDR3 nucleotides read TGCAGTGCTAGCCGACAGGCTATGAACACTGAAGCTTTCTTT.